One sample yielded the 9 T cell receptor beta chains listed below, sequenced in a study of neurological immune-mediated disorders. From the 5' RACE reads, TCRdb called clonotypes with MiXCR, one entry per CDR3 protein. The sample lists tens of thousands of distinct CDR3 sequences, under 4.5% seen once, with approximately 2.9% in the top ten. Material for sequencing was PBMCs. The receptors were gathered from a woman aged 50 to 60 with multiple sclerosis.

At least ten counts were recorded for this clonotype. V usage is TRBV5-1 and J usage is TRBJ2-1; 8 bases are a match to TRBD2. The junction had 2 bases not matched to a gene; V was cut back by 0 bases and J by 0 bases. This CDR3 has 16 amino acids. Germline loops: CDR1 SGHRS, CDR2 YFSETQ. The CDR3 nucleotides are TGCGCCAGCAGCTTGGACGGGGGGGCCTCCTACAATGAGCAGTTCTTC. It is translated as CASSLDGGASYNEQFF.

Many counts were recorded for this clonotype. The chain has TRBV6-7 and TRBJ2-1, with 7 positions matching TRBD1. TRBV6-7 is an ORF for which the function is uncertain. This CDR3 contains 15 residues. V trimming: 5 bases; J trimming: 4 bases; junction bases outside the gene matches: 8. The CDR3 spells CASSPWGQPYNEQFF. DNA for the CDR3: TGTGCCAGCAGTCCCTGGGGACAGCCTTACAATGAGCAGTTCTTC.

This clonotype was detected many times. V and J are TRBV3-1 and TRBJ2-7; 7 bases agree with TRBD1. CDR3 length: 14 residues. J was trimmed by 2 bases and V by 5 bases; bases with no gene match: 6. Germline-derived CDR1 and CDR2 are LGHDT and YNNKEL (reference sequence). The CDR3 loop reads CASSNPGQTYEQYF. CDR3 bases: TGTGCCAGCAGCAATCCGGGACAGACCTACGAGCAGTACTTC.

The table lists this clonotype with many counts. The gene calls are TRBV5-1 and TRBJ2-1; 8 nucleotides agree with TRBD1. The CDR3 length is 13 residues. V lost 1 base to trimming and J lost 6 bases; unmatched junction nucleotides: 0. Germline V gene lookup returns CDR1 SGHRS and CDR2 YFSETQ. The CDR3 sequence: CASSLTGGNEQFF. The CDR3, as DNA: TGCGCCAGCAGCTTGACAGGGGGCAATGAGCAGTTCTTC. The full variable domain, with the rest looked up from reference TRBV5-1 and TRBJ2-1, is KAGVTQTPRYLIKTRGQQVTLSCSPISGHRSVSWYQQTPGQGLQFLFEYFSETQRNKGNFPGRFSGRQFSNSRSEMNVSTLELGDSALYLCASSLTGGNEQFFGPGTRLTVL.

At least ten counts were recorded for this clonotype. This chain uses TRBV5-1 with TRBJ1-6, with TRBD1 matching 9 bases. Unmatched junction bases numbered 9, after V lost 5 bases and J lost 6 bases. Per germline, CDR1 SGHRS and CDR2 YFSETQ. The CDR3 totals 16 residues. Here the CDR3 DNA reads TGCGCCAGCAGAATAAGTACAGGGGGCAGTAATTCACCCCTCCACTTT. Its protein product is CASRISTGGSNSPLHF.

This clonotype was counted only a few times. V usage is TRBV20-1 and J usage is TRBJ2-3; D gene ambiguous. Germline CDR1 DFQATT, CDR2 SNEGSKA (reference sequence). This CDR3 has 12 amino acids. The V and J ends lost 3 bases and 5 bases respectively, with 9 bases between them. The CDR3 DNA sequence: TGCAGTGCTAGTGTGCAGCAAGATACGCAGTATTTT. As protein: CSASVQQDTQYF.

In this sample, this clonotype turned up many times. The chain joins TRBV20-1 to TRBJ1-6; no clear D. V was trimmed by 3 bases and J by 0 bases, leaving 15 bases between them. The CDR3 runs 17 residues. The germline V gene encodes CDR1 DFQATT and CDR2 SNEGSKA (reference sequence). CDR3 sequence reads: CSASRAVTSSYNSPLHF. The CDR3 DNA reads as TGCAGTGCTAGTCGGGCAGTGACGAGCTCCTATAATTCACCCCTCCACTTT.

This rearrangement joins TRBV7-6 to TRBJ2-5, with a weak D call TRBD2 (6 bases). V lost 2 bases and J lost 0, with 16 bases in between. In germline, CDR1 is SGHVS, CDR2 FNYEAQ. The CDR3 length is 17 residues. The CDR3 nucleotides are TGTGCCAGCAGCTTACGATTAGCGGAAATGTACCAAGAGACCCAGTACTTC. Protein sequence: CASSLRLAEMYQETQYF.

There are many counts of this clonotype. The chain links TRBV5-1 to TRBJ1-2; D is possibly TRBD1 (5 bases). There are 13 residues in the CDR3. V lost 4 bases, J lost 4 bases, and 11 bases lay in between. Looked up from germline, CDR1 is SGHRS and CDR2 is YFSETQ. The CDR3 loop is CASSADSLYGYTF. The DNA for the CDR3 is TGCGCCAGCAGCGCCGACAGCCTCTATGGCTACACCTTC.